This T cell receptor beta chain was sequenced for a study of blood T cell repertoires in COVID-19. About the research overall: From the United States, Italy and Spain came samples of acute and convalescent COVID-19. Sources were T cells, B-cell-depleted T cells, or PBMCs; the material itself was cDNA or gDNA.

The germline CDR1 and CDR2 sequences are MGHDK and SYGVNS. The V and J ends lost 3 bases and 8 bases, in that order; junction bases with no gene match: 5. The length of the CDR3 is 16 residues. In the original processing: From reference gene primer amplification, estimates of nucleated cell counts were derived. Measured with immunoSEQ multiplex PCR; TCRdb has only the in-frame clones, and not every one. V, J and clone size derive from that table, while D and trimming were established from the DNA sequence. The table lists around 220,000 clones, around 84% of them singletons, with roughly 21% in the top ten.

Input material: peripheral blood. The source of this sequence is a man aged 25-45 years with active or convalescent COVID-19. The V gene is TRBV25-1, the J gene TRBJ2-1, with 15 positions matching TRBD2. The DNA of the CDR3 is TGTGCCAGCAGTGATGGACTAGCGGGAGGGCGGGATGAGCAGTTCTTC. This codes for CASSDGLAGGRDEQFF.